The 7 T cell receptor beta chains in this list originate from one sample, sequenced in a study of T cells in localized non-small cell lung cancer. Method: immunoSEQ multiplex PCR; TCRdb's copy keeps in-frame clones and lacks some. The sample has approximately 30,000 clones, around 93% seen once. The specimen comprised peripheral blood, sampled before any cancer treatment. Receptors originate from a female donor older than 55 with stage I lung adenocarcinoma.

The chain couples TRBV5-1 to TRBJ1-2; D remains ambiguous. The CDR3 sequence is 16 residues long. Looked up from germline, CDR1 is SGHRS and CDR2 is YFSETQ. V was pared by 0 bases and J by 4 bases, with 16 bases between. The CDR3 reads CASSLGDANLFYGYTF. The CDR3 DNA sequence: TGCGCCAGCAGCTTGGGGGATGCAAACCTATTCTATGGCTACACCTTC.

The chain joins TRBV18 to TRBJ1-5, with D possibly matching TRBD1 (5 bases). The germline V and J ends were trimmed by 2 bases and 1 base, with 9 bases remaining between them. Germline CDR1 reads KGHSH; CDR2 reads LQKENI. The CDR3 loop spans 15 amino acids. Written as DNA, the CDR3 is TGTGCCAGCTCACCAACCGGGGGGAGCAATCAGCCCCAGCATTTT. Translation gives CASSPTGGSNQPQHF. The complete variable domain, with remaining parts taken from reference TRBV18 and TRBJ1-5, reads NAGVMQNPRHLVRRRGQEARLRCSPMKGHSHVYWYRQLPEEGLKFMVYLQKENIIDESGMPKERFSAEFPKEGPSILRIQQVVRGDSAAYFCASSPTGGSNQPQHFGDGTRLSIL.

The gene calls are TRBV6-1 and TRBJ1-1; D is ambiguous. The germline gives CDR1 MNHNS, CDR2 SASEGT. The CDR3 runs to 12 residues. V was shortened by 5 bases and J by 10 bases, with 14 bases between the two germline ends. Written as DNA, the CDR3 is TGTGCCAGCAGTTATTCGACAAGGCCAGCTTTCTTT. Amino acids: CASSYSTRPAFF.

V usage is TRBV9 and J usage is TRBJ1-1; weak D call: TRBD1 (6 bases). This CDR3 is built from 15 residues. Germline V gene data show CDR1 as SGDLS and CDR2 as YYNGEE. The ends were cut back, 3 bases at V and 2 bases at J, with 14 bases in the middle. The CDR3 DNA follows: TGTGCCAGCAGCGATAAACAGGGTGCTAACACTGAAGCTTTCTTT. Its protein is CASSDKQGANTEAFF.

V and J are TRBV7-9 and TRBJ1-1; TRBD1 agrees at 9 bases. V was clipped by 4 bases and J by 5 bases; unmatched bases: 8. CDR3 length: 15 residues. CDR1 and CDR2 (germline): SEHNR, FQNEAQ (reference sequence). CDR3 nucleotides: TGTGCCAGCAGCTACGAACAGGGGGCGGGGACTGAAGCTTTCTTT. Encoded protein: CASSYEQGAGTEAFF.

The CDR3 DNA sequence: TGTGCCAGCAGTGAATTGGTAGGGAACACTGAAGCTTTCTTT. This gives the protein CASSELVGNTEAFF. This chain connects TRBV25-1 to TRBJ1-1; D ambiguous. V lost 1 base and J lost 1, with 7 bases in between. The CDR3 extends over 14 amino acids. From germline, CDR1 is MGHDK and CDR2 SYGVNS.

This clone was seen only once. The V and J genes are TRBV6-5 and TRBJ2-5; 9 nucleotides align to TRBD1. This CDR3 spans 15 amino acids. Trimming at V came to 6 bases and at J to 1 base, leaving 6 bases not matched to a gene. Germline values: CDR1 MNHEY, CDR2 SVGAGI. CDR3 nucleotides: TGTGCCAGCAGCGACAGGGGGACACCCCAAGAGACCCAGTACTTC. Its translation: CASSDRGTPQETQYF.